This T cell receptor (beta chain) was sequenced in a study of metastatic and nonmetastatic thyroid tumors. Study-level background: Comparison of repertoires was carried out across blood and tumor or nodule tissue from malignant and benign thyroid patients.

Points on this clone: Its antigen remains unknown.

All patients reached thyroid surgery having received no treatment beforehand. Per the original data handling: Differences in CDR3 between clinicopathological groups were drawn on to build a classifier intended to discriminate distant-metastatic papillary thyroid cancer patients. TCRdb re-analyzed the PCR reads through MiXCR. What appears here as the V and J calls and clone size reflects TCRdb's work, not the paper's. The profile shows roughly 16,000 clones, 15% to 18% of them singletons. CDR3 length: 16 residues. The V end was cut by 6 bases, the J end by 5 bases, with 22 bases between. Findings and limits, study-wide: Across blood and tumor, TCR beta diversity in malignant thyroid tumors was reportedly significantly higher than in benign nodules.

The TCR sequence derives from a female donor with papillary thyroid cancer or a benign thyroid nodule (not recorded which). Some clones in this sample may be carry-over from other donors' samples. The chain uses TRBV12-3 or TRBV12-4 and TRBJ1-2; possible D gene TRBD1, 6 bases. The sample comprised blood. Here the CDR3 reads CASSPIGGVLGYGYTF. CDR3 coding DNA: TGTGCCAGCAGCCCTATAGGGGGAGTATTGGGATATGGCTACACCTTC.